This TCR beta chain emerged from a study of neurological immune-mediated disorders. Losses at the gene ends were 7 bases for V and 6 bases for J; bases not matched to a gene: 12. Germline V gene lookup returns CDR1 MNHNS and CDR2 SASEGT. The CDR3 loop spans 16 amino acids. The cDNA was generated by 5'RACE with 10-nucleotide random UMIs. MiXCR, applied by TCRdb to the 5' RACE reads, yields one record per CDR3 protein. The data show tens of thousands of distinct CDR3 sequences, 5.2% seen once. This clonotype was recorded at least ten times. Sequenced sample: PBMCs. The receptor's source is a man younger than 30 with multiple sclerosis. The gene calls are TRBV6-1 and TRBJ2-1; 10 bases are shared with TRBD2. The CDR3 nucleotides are TGTGCCAGCATTTTCAGCGGGGGGGCCATGAGCAATGAGCAGTTCTTC. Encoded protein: CASIFSGGAMSNEQFF.